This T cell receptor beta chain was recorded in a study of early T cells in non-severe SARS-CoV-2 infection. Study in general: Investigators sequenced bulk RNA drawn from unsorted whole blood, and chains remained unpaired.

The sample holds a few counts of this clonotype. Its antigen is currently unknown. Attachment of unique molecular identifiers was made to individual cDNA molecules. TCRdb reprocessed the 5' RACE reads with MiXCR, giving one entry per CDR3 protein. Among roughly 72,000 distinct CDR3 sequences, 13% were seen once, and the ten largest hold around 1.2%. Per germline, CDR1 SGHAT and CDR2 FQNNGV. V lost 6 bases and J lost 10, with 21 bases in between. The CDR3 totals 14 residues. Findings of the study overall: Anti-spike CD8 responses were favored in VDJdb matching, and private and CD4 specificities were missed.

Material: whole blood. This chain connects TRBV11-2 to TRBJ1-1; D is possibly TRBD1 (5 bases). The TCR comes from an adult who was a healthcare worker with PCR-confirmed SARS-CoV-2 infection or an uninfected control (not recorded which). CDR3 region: CASRAPGPVHGAFF. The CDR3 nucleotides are TGTGCCAGCAGAGCGCCGGGGCCGGTCCACGGAGCTTTCTTT.